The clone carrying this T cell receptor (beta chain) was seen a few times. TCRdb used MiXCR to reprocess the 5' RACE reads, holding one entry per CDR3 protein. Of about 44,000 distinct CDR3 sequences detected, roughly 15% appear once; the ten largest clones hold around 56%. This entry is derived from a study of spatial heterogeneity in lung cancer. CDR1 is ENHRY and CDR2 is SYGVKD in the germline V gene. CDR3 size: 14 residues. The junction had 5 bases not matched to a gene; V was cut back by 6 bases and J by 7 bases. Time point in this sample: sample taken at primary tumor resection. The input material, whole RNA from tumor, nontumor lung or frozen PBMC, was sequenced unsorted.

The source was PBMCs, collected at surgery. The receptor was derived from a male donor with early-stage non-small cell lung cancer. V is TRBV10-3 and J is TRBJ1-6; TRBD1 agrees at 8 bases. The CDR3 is CAISPGQANSPLHF. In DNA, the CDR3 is TGTGCCATCAGCCCGGGACAGGCAAATTCACCCCTCCACTTT.